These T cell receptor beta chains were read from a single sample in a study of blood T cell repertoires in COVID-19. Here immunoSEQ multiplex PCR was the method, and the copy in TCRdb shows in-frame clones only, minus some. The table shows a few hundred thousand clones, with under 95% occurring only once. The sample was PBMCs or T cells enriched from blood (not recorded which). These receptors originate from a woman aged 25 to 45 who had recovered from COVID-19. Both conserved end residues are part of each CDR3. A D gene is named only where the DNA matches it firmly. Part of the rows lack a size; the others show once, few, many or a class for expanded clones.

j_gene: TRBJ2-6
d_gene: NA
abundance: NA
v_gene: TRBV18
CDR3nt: TGTGCCAGCTCACCTAGACAGGAGAGCTCTGGGGCCAACGTCCTGACTTTC
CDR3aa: CASSPRQESSGANVLTF

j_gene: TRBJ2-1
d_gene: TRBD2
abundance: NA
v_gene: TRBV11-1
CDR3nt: TGTGCCAGCAGCCCAAGACTAGCGGGATACAATGAGCAGTTCTTC
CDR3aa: CASSPRLAGYNEQFF

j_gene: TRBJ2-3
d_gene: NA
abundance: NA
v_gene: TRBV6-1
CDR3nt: TGTGCCAGCAGTGAAGGTGATTTGGGCACCACAGATACGCAGTATTTT
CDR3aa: CASSEGDLGTTDTQYF

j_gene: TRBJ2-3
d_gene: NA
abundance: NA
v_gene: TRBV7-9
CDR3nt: TGTGCCACCCAGTTGCAGCCAGGGGACACAGATACGCAGTATTTT
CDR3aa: CATQLQPGDTDTQYF

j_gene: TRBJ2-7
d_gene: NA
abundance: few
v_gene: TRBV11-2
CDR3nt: TGTGCCAGCAGCTTCGGACAGTCCTACGAGCAGTACTTC
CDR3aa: CASSFGQSYEQYF

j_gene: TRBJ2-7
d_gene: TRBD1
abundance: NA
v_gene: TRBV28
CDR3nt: TGTGCCAGCAGTCCCTCCGGGACAGGGGGCCTATACGAGCAGTACTTC
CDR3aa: CASSPSGTGGLYEQYF

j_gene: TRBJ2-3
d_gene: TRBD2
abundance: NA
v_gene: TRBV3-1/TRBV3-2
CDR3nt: TGTGCCAGCAGCCTGCGACATAGCGGGAGGGGGGCAGATACGCAGTATTTT
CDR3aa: CASSLRHSGRGADTQYF

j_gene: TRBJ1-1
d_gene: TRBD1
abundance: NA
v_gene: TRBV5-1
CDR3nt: TGCGCCAGCAAAAAGACTGGACAGGCACTTAACACTGAAGCTTTCTTT
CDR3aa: CASKKTGQALNTEAFF

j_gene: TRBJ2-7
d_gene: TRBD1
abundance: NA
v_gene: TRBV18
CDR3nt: TGTGCCAGCTCACGGGACAGGGATGGCGAGCAGTACTTC
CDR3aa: CASSRDRDGEQYF

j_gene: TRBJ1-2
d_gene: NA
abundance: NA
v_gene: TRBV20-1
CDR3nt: TGCAGTCCCAGGGGTACGGGCGGCTACACCTTC
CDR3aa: CSPRGTGGYTF

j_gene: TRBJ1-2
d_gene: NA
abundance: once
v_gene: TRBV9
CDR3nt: TGTGCCAGCAGCGGGGCCTCAGAAGGCTACACCTTC
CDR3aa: CASSGASEGYTF

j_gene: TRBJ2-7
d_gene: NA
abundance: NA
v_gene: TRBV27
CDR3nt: TGTGCCAGCAGTTTCGGGTTTATCTACGAGCAGTACTTC
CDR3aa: CASSFGFIYEQYF

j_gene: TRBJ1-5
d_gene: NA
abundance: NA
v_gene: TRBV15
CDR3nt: TGTGCCACCAGCAGCCCCTTGGGAGGGGCGGGTAGCAATCAGCCCCAGCATTTT
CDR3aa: CATSSPLGGAGSNQPQHF

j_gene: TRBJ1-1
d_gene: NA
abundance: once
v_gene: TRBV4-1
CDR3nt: TGCGCCAGCAGCCAAGATCTTGGGGGGGTCCCGACTGAAGCTTTCTTT
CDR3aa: CASSQDLGGVPTEAFF

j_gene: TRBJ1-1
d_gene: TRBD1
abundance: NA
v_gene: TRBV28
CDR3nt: TGTGCCAGCAGTTCCGTAACCTTTAAGGGACAGGGAAAGGCTGAAGCTTTCTTT
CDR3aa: CASSSVTFKGQGKAEAFF

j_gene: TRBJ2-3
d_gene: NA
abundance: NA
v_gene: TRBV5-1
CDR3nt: TGCGCCAGCAGCTTGGTAGGGACACCTGGATTCACAGATACGCAGTATTTT
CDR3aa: CASSLVGTPGFTDTQYF

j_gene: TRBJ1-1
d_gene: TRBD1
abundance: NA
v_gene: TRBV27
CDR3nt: TGTGCCAGCAGTTTGACAGGGGGTCAAACTGAAGCTTTCTTT
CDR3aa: CASSLTGGQTEAFF

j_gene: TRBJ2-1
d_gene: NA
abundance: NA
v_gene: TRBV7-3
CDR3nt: TGTGCCAGCAGCCCAACACAGGGATCCTTTCAAGAGCAGTTCTTC
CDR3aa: CASSPTQGSFQEQFF

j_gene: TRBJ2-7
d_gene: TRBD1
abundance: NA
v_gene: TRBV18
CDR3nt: TGTGCCAGCTCACCTTGGGACAGGGGCAACTACGAGCAGTACTTC
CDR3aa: CASSPWDRGNYEQYF

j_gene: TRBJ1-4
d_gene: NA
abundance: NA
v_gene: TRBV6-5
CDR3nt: TGTGCCAGCAGAGGGGCATCGGAAAAACTGTTTTTT
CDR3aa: CASRGASEKLFF

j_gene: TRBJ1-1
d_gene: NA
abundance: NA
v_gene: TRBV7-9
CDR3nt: TGTGCCAGCAGCCCCTCCCTCGGGGGGAGCGCTGAAGCTTTCTTT
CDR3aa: CASSPSLGGSAEAFF

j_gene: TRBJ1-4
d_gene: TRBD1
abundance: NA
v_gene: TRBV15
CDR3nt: TGTGCCACCAGCACAGAGGACAGGCCAAATGAAAAACTGTTTTTT
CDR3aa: CATSTEDRPNEKLFF

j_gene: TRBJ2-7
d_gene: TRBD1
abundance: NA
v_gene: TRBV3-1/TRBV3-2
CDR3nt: TGTGCCAGCAGCCCCCTCTTACGACCGGGACAGGACTCCTACGAGCAGTACTTC
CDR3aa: CASSPLLRPGQDSYEQYF

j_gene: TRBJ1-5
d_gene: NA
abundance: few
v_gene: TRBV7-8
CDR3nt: TGTGCCAGCAGCCCGGTATGGGGGCTCAATCAGCCCCAGCATTTT
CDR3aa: CASSPVWGLNQPQHF

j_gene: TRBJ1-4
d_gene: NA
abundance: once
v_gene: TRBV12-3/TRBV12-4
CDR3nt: TGTGCCAGCAGTTTGGGCAGCGGGGAAAAACTGTTTTTT
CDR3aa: CASSLGSGEKLFF

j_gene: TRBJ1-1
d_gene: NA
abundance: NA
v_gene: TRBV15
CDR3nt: TGTGCCACCAGCCTCGGGAGCTCGGAAGCTTTCTTT
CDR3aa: CATSLGSSEAFF

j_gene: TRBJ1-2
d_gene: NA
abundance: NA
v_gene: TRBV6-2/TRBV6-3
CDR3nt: TGTGCCAGCAGTTCGGGGGAAGAATATGGCTACACCTTC
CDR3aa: CASSSGEEYGYTF

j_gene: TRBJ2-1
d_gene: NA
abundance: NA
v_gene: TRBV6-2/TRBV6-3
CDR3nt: TGTGCCAGCAGTTACAGGCGACGGCTTGGTGGCGGGGCCAATGAGCAGTTCTTC
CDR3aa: CASSYRRRLGGGANEQFF

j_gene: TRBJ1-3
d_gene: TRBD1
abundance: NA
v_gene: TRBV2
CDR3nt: TGTGCCAGCAGTGGGGGACGGGACAGGGGCACTGGAAACACCATATATTTT
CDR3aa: CASSGGRDRGTGNTIYF

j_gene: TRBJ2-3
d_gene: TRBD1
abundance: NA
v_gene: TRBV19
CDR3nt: TGTGCCAGTAGTAGGGACAGCTTCACAGATACGCAGTATTTT
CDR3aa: CASSRDSFTDTQYF

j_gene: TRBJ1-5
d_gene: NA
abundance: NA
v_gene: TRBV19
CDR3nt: TGTGCCAGTAGTATGCTCGACACTTTTAATCAGCCCCAGCATTTT
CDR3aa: CASSMLDTFNQPQHF

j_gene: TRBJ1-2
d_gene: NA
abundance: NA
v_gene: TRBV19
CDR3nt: TGTGCCAGTAGTCGTTGGGGCGGCTACACCTTC
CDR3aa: CASSRWGGYTF

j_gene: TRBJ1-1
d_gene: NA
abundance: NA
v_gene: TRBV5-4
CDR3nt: TGTGCCAGCAGCTTAGGTAAGACTGAACCGGGCACTGAAGCTTTCTTT
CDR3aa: CASSLGKTEPGTEAFF

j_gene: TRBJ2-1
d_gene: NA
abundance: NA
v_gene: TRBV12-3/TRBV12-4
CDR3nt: TGTGCCAGCAGTTTAGCACGCCCGGGAGAGCAGTTCTTC
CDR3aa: CASSLARPGEQFF

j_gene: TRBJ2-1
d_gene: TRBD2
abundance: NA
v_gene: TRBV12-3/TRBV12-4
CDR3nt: TGTGCCAGCAGTTTGGGAGGGGCCAATGAGCAGTTCTTC
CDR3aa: CASSLGGANEQFF